Each of the 22 T cell receptor beta chains below was sequenced from the same sample in a study of spatial heterogeneity in lung cancer. Study-level results: Within tumors, counts of expanded alpha and beta TCRs tracked tumor mutation counts.

The time point is: sample taken at primary tumor resection. TCRdb re-derived calls from the 5' RACE reads in MiXCR, one entry per CDR3 protein. This repertoire shows 9,500 to 13,000 distinct CDR3 sequences, around 10% found once; its top ten account for about 11%. These TCRs are of unknown antigen specificity. The source material was lung tumor tissue, sampled at surgery. The receptors derive from a male donor with early-stage non-small cell lung cancer.

The CDR3 protein is CASSLQLGDVSTDTQYF. CDR3 bases: TGTGCCAGCTCCCTGCAATTGGGAGACGTTTCCACAGATACGCAGTATTTT. The chain carries TRBV12-3 or TRBV12-4 and TRBJ2-3; a possible D gene is TRBD2 (5 bases). The CDR3 spans 17 residues. V gave up 8 bases and J gave up 2 bases, with 23 bases separating them.

This clonotype ranks as medium-sized. The V call is TRBV6-6, the J call TRBJ1-4; a weak D match, TRBD1 (5 bases). Germline V CDR1 and CDR2: MNHNY, SVGAGI (reference sequence). V was shortened by 6 bases and J by 10 bases, with 18 bases between the two germline ends. The CDR3 covers 14 residues. CDR3 bases: TGTGCCAGCAGCTGGGAGGAGGGGTCTGGAAAACTGTTTTTT. The encoded protein is CASSWEEGSGKLFF.

This clonotype has a count of ten or more. For the CDR3, the DNA is TGTGCCAGCAGGGGGTATGGCACCGGGGAGCTGTTTTTT. As protein: CASRGYGTGELFF. The chain joins TRBV7-8 to TRBJ2-2; no definite D call. V dropped 6 bases and J dropped 4 bases, with 9 bases sitting between them. CDR1 SGHVS and CDR2 FQNEAQ come from the germline V gene. The CDR3 is made up of 13 amino acids. The full variable domain, its missing parts supplied by reference TRBV7-8 and TRBJ2-2, is GAGVSQSPRYKVAKRGQDVALRCDPISGHVSLFWYQQALGQGPEFLTYFQNEAQLDKSGLPSDRFFAERPEGSVSTLKIQRTQQEDSAVYLCASRGYGTGELFFGEGSRLTVL.

The sample holds many counts of this clonotype. The rearrangement joins TRBV29-1 to TRBJ2-7, with 8 bases identical to TRBD1. This CDR3 is built from 13 residues. V shed 6 bases, J shed 2 bases, and the junction held 6 bases outside the gene matches. Germline V lookup: CDR1 SQVTM, CDR2 ANQGSEA. In DNA, the CDR3 is TGCAGCGTCCCCGGACAGGGCCCCTACGAGCAGTACTTC. Translated, it gives CSVPGQGPYEQYF.

The chain couples TRBV6-5 to TRBJ1-1; possibly TRBD1 for D (5 bases). V was shortened by 6 bases and J by 0 bases, with 8 bases between the two germline ends. The CDR3 is made up of 13 amino acids. Per germline, CDR1 MNHEY and CDR2 SVGAGI. The CDR3 spells CASRGGMNTEAFF. The CDR3, as DNA: TGTGCCAGCAGGGGGGGAATGAACACTGAAGCTTTCTTT.

This clonotype has a count of ten or more. The chain joins TRBV11-2 to TRBJ1-1, with a weak D call TRBD1 (5 bases). Germline V gene lookup returns CDR1 SGHAT and CDR2 FQNNGV. V gave up 3 bases and J gave up 4 bases, with 12 bases separating them. CDR3 size: 14 residues. CDR3 DNA sequence: TGTGCCAGCAGCTTCCTACTCGGGGCCACTGAAGCTTTCTTT. Its translation is CASSFLLGATEAFF.

In its sample, this clonotype was seen many times. The J gene is TRBJ2-2, the V gene TRBV6-4; D not resolved. Trimming pared 4 bases from V and 4 bases from J, leaving 10 bases between. Germline CDR1 and CDR2: MRHNA and SNTAGT. CDR3 size: 14 residues. CDR3 DNA: TGTGCCAGCAGTGCCGCCCCGGGCACCGGGGAGCTGTTTTTT. Translated: CASSAAPGTGELFF.

This clonotype was picked up many times. V and J are TRBV27 and TRBJ2-1, with TRBD1 matching 8 bases. J lost 3 bases, V lost 7 bases, and 5 bases had no gene match. Germline V gene lookup returns CDR1 MNHEY and CDR2 SMNVEV (reference sequence). CDR3 length equals 14 residues. In DNA form, the CDR3 reads TGTGCCAGCAAAACCGGGACAGGCTACAATGAGCAGTTCTTC. This sequence encodes CASKTGTGYNEQFF.

This clonotype has ten or more counts. V and J are TRBV6-1 and TRBJ2-7; no reliable D call. Germline V gene sequence: CDR1 MNHNS, CDR2 SASEGT. The CDR3 totals 15 residues. The V gene lost 4 bases and the J gene lost 2 bases, with 15 bases spanning the gap. CDR3 region: CASSVKGAHTYEQYF. The CDR3, as DNA: TGTGCCAGCAGTGTCAAGGGCGCCCATACCTACGAGCAGTACTTC.

This clonotype is medium-sized in the sample. CDR3 in DNA: TGTGCCAGCGTCAGGGTAGGGGTGAGCACTGAAGCTTTCTTT. Protein sequence: CASVRVGVSTEAFF. This chain connects TRBV6-6 to TRBJ1-1, with D possibly TRBD1 on 5 matching bases. The germline V gene has CDR1 MNHNY and CDR2 SVGAGI (reference sequence). Trimming took 8 bases from V and 4 from J, leaving 17 bases between them. The CDR3 consists of 14 residues.

The sample holds many counts of this clonotype. The CDR3 DNA reads as TGTGCCAGCAGCTTAAGGACAGTGAATCAGCCCCAGCATTTT. It translates to CASSLRTVNQPQHF. V gene TRBV7-8 combines with J gene TRBJ1-5, with D tentatively TRBD1 (6 bases). Trimming removed 2 bases from V and 4 bases from J, with 9 bases in between. The CDR3 covers 14 residues. CDR1 and CDR2 (germline): SGHVS, FQNEAQ.

This chain joins TRBV7-2 and TRBJ1-3; D is perhaps TRBD1 (5 bases). Germline loops: CDR1 SGHTA, CDR2 FQGNSA. The CDR3 has 15 amino acids. V dropped 3 bases and J dropped 1 base, with 10 bases sitting between them. The CDR3 DNA follows: TGTGCCAGCAGCTTGACAGTAGGGTCTGGAAACACCATATATTTT. As protein: CASSLTVGSGNTIYF. The variable domain in full, with the rest retrieved from reference TRBV7-2 and TRBJ1-3, is GAGVSQSPSNKVTEKGKDVELRCDPISGHTALYWYRQSLGQGLEFLIYFQGNSAPDKSGLPSDRFSAERTGGSVSTLTIQRTQQEDSAVYLCASSLTVGSGNTIYFGEGSWLTVV.

This clonotype is medium-sized by share. The chain uses TRBV7-6 and TRBJ2-1; TRBD2 matches 7 bases. The J segment lost 7 bases and the V segment lost 3 bases, leaving 6 bases of the junction unmatched. This CDR3 spans 14 amino acids. CDR1 and CDR2 from the germline V gene are SGHVS and FNYEAQ. The CDR3 is CASSFQRDWNEQFF. CDR3 sequence (DNA): TGTGCCAGCAGCTTCCAGCGGGATTGGAATGAGCAGTTCTTC.

This sequence joins TRBV6-5 and TRBJ2-1; 8 bases align to TRBD1. J was trimmed by 4 bases and V by 4 bases; bases with no gene match: 6. The CDR3 is 15 residues long. The germline V gene has CDR1 MNHEY and CDR2 SVGAGI. The CDR3 bases are TGTGCCAGCAGTTCAGGGACAGGCCCATACAATGAGCAGTTCTTC. Protein: CASSSGTGPYNEQFF.

The sample holds many counts of this clonotype. The gene calls are TRBV2 and TRBJ2-5; D is possibly TRBD2 (5 bases). Germline V lookup: CDR1 SNHLY, CDR2 FYNNEI. Trimming shortened V by 6 bases and J by 3 bases, and 26 bases separated the two germline ends. This CDR3 has 18 residues. The CDR3 sequence is CASSGGLTRTRQEETQYF. The CDR3 bases are TGTGCCAGCAGCGGCGGCCTCACTCGGACTCGCCAGGAAGAGACCCAGTACTTC.

This clonotype has at least ten counts. The chain couples TRBV20-1 to TRBJ2-2; D remains unclear. V lost 0 bases and J lost 3, with 11 bases in between. The V gene's germline CDR1 is DFQATT and CDR2 SNEGSKA (reference sequence). This CDR3 is 15 amino acids long. CDR3 DNA: TGCAGTGCTAGAGAGTCCGCGCTGGACACCGGGGAGCTGTTTTTT. Translating it yields CSARESALDTGELFF.

This clonotype is medium-sized within its sample. The chain links TRBV5-1 to TRBJ1-1, with 9 bases fitting TRBD1. The CDR3 loop spans 15 amino acids. The germline V gene encodes CDR1 SGHRS and CDR2 YFSETQ. The J segment lost 5 bases and the V segment lost 4 bases, leaving 9 bases of the junction unmatched. CDR3 sequence: CASSTLQGAGTEAFF. The DNA of the CDR3 is TGCGCCAGCAGCACTCTACAGGGGGCTGGGACTGAAGCTTTCTTT.

J is TRBJ1-2 and V is TRBV29-1; no firm D call. Trimming shortened V by 4 bases and J by 0 bases, and 9 bases separated the two germline ends. CDR3 length: 13 residues. CDR1 SQVTM and CDR2 ANQGSEA come from the germline V gene. The CDR3 DNA follows: TGCAGCGTTGGGGAACTAACTAACTATGGCTACACCTTC. Translating gives CSVGELTNYGYTF.

This clonotype occurred many times. This chain joins TRBV18 and TRBJ1-2, with 10 bases aligning to TRBD1. The CDR3 totals 13 residues. Germline V gene sequence: CDR1 KGHSH, CDR2 LQKENI. Trimming removed 2 bases from V and 10 bases from J; junction bases left unmatched: 4. The CDR3 spells CASSPGTGVIYTF. The CDR3 DNA reads TGTGCCAGCTCACCAGGGACAGGGGTGATCTACACCTTC.

J is TRBJ1-4 and V is TRBV12-3 or TRBV12-4; D is unresolved. The V and J ends lost 3 bases and 0 bases respectively, with 14 bases between them. This CDR3 spans 17 amino acids. The chain's CDR3 is CASSFQSGSPTNEKLFF. The CDR3 DNA is TGTGCCAGCAGTTTTCAGTCGGGCAGCCCAACTAATGAAAAACTGTTTTTT.

There are many counts of this clonotype. J is TRBJ1-1 and V is TRBV5-6; D unclear. The length of the CDR3 is 13 residues. V shed 10 bases and J shed 0 bases, with 13 bases lying between them. CDR1 and CDR2 (germline): SGHDT, YYEEEE. The DNA of the CDR3 is TGTGCCCGACCACGGCGGTTGAACACTGAAGCTTTCTTT. Translation: CARPRRLNTEAFF.

Many counts were recorded for this clonotype. This rearrangement joins TRBV5-1 to TRBJ2-5, with D unresolved. The germline V gene encodes CDR1 SGHRS and CDR2 YFSETQ. There are 14 residues in the CDR3. V gave up 0 bases and J gave up 1 base, with 7 bases separating them. CDR3 coding DNA: TGCGCCAGCAGCTTGGTAGGCGGCCAAGAGACCCAGTACTTC. It translates to CASSLVGGQETQYF.